This note documents a single T cell receptor beta chain sequence. Its antigen is not identified. The sample comes from a study of PD-1 blockade in classical Hodgkin lymphoma. Produced via immunoSEQ multiplex PCR; TCRdb's table is partial and in-frame only. The sample lists about 54,000 clones, 75% to 95% seen once, with less than 11% in the top ten. Each patient experienced a relapse that followed autologous stem cell transplantation, and brentuximab vedotin exposure varied. General observations from the study: In newly diagnosed patients, baseline TCR diversity was reportedly below that of healthy donors.

The TCR comes from a human donor with classical Hodgkin lymphoma. The sequences come from peripheral blood mononuclear cells (PBMCs), collected before the second cycle of nivolumab.

CDR3 sequence: CASRDNTNTEAFF. The CDR3 DNA follows: TGTGCCAGCAGAGACAACACGAACACTGAAGCTTTCTTT. This chain uses TRBV6-1 with TRBJ1-1; no clear D gene. Germline V gives CDR1 MNHNS, CDR2 SASEGT. V was cut by 6 bases and J by 1 base, with 9 bases left in between. This CDR3 spans 13 amino acids.